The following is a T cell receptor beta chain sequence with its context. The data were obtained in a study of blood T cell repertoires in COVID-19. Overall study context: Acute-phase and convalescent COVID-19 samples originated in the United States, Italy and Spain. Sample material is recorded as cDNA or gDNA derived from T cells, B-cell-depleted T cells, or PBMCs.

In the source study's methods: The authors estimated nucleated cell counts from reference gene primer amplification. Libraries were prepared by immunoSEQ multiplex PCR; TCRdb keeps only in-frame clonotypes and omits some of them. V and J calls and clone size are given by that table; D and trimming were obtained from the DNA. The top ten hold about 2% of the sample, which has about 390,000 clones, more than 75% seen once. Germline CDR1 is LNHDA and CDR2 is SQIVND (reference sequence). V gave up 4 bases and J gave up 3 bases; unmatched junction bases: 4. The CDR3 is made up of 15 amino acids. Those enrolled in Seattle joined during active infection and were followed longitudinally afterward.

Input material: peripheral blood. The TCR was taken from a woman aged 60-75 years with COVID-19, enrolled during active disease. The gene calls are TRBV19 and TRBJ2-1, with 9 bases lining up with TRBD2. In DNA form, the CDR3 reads TGTGCCAGTAGTAGTCCTAGCGGGGTCTACAATGAGCAGTTCTTC. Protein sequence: CASSSPSGVYNEQFF.